This is a list of T cell receptor beta chains from one sample in a study of OX40 agonist ivuxolimab in advanced cancers. TCRdb's copy holds only in-frame clones and misses some; the assay was immunoSEQ multiplex PCR. The repertoire holds some 97,000 clones, with over 75% as singletons. The sequencing here drew on CD4+ or CD8+ T cells sorted from blood, taken in a trial of the OX40 agonist ivuxolimab. Receptors originate from an adult with an advanced solid tumor such as melanoma, head and neck, liver or kidney cancer. CDR3s include the opening cysteine and the closing phenylalanine or tryptophan. The order of the fields is clone size, J gene, V gene, D gene, CDR3 DNA, CDR3 protein. A D gene is named only where the DNA matches it firmly. A clone size is listed for some rows: how often the clone was seen (once, few, many), or a class if it is expanded.

size: .
J: TRBJ1-5
V: TRBV19
D: TRBD1
DNA: TGTGCCAGTAGGGTAGGGGGCGGCAATCAGCCCCAGCATTTT
CDR3: CASRVGGGNQPQHF

size: .
J: TRBJ2-3
V: TRBV4-3
D: .
DNA: TGCGCCAGCAGCCAAGGTCTTCCGAATACGCAGTATTTT
CDR3: CASSQGLPNTQYF

size: .
J: TRBJ2-3
V: TRBV6-5
D: .
DNA: TGTGCCAGCGGCGTGGGATCGCCGGCGGATACGCAGTATTTT
CDR3: CASGVGSPADTQYF

size: .
J: TRBJ2-3
V: TRBV7-9
D: TRBD2
DNA: TGTGCCAGCAGCTCGTGGGGACTACGGGTGCGCATGGATACGCAGTATTTT
CDR3: CASSSWGLRVRMDTQYF

size: .
J: TRBJ1-1
V: TRBV2
D: .
DNA: TGTGCCAGAGGACAGATGAACACTGAAGCTTTCTTT
CDR3: CARGQMNTEAFF

size: once
J: TRBJ1-6
V: TRBV30
D: .
DNA: TGTGCCTGCTTTAGGGGTGGCTCACCCCTCCACTTT
CDR3: CACFRGGSPLHF

size: .
J: TRBJ2-5
V: TRBV28
D: TRBD2
DNA: TGTGCCAGCAGTTTAGGTCGGGTAGCGGGGCAAGAGACCCAGTACTTC
CDR3: CASSLGRVAGQETQYF

size: .
J: TRBJ2-7
V: TRBV28
D: .
DNA: TGTGCCAGCAGTTTAACTCCTCTTACTAGGTGGGACGAGCAGTACTTC
CDR3: CASSLTPLTRWDEQYF

size: .
J: TRBJ2-6
V: TRBV11-2
D: .
DNA: TGTGCCACTAAGCCCTCTGGGGCCAACGTCCTGACTTTC
CDR3: CATKPSGANVLTF

size: .
J: TRBJ1-5
V: TRBV28
D: .
DNA: TGTGCCAGCTATAAGGGAGGTAACATGCGGAATCAGCCCCAGCATTTT
CDR3: CASYKGGNMRNQPQHF

size: .
J: TRBJ2-7
V: TRBV28
D: TRBD2
DNA: TGTGCCAGCAGTTTTGGCGGGAGCGTCAACGAGCAGTACTTC
CDR3: CASSFGGSVNEQYF

size: .
J: TRBJ2-1
V: TRBV19
D: TRBD2
DNA: TGTGCCAGTAGTATAGGCTCGACTAGCGGGAGAAACAATGAGCAGTTCTTC
CDR3: CASSIGSTSGRNNEQFF

size: .
J: TRBJ1-1
V: TRBV19
D: .
DNA: TGTGCCAGTAGTATCGGGCTGCTCACTGAAGCTTTCTTT
CDR3: CASSIGLLTEAFF

size: .
J: TRBJ1-1
V: TRBV11-2
D: .
DNA: TGTGCCAGCAGCTTAGGCCTGGGACAGAACACTGAAGCTTTCTTT
CDR3: CASSLGLGQNTEAFF

size: .
J: TRBJ1-2
V: TRBV7-2
D: .
DNA: TGTGCCAGCAGCACCAAAGGGGTGGGTGGCTACACCTTC
CDR3: CASSTKGVGGYTF

size: .
J: TRBJ2-1
V: TRBV6-5
D: .
DNA: TGTGCCAGCAGTTATTGGGGAGGCGGGAATGAGCAGTTCTTC
CDR3: CASSYWGGGNEQFF

size: .
J: TRBJ2-2
V: TRBV9
D: .
DNA: TGTGCCAGCAGCAGAGGAAGACTGGTTACCGGGGAGCTGTTTTTT
CDR3: CASSRGRLVTGELFF

size: .
J: TRBJ2-5
V: TRBV19
D: TRBD1
DNA: TGTGCCAGTAGTCCCCGGGACAGGGGGCTGGAGACCCAGTACTTC
CDR3: CASSPRDRGLETQYF

size: once
J: TRBJ1-1
V: TRBV28
D: .
DNA: TGTGCCAGCAGCTTGTCATGGGGACAGAACACTGAAGCTTTCTTT
CDR3: CASSLSWGQNTEAFF

size: .
J: TRBJ2-3
V: TRBV6-1
D: TRBD2
DNA: TGTGCCAGCACCCCCGGGACTAGCAAGATAGATACGCAGTATTTT
CDR3: CASTPGTSKIDTQYF

size: .
J: TRBJ2-7
V: TRBV9
D: TRBD2
DNA: TGTGCCAGCAGCGCCTTAGCGGGAGGGGGAGGCGAGCAGTACTTC
CDR3: CASSALAGGGGEQYF

size: once
J: TRBJ1-5
V: TRBV19
D: .
DNA: TGTGCCAGTACCGACCCCCAAAGCAATCAGCCCCAGCATTTT
CDR3: CASTDPQSNQPQHF

size: once
J: TRBJ2-1
V: TRBV7-6
D: .
DNA: TGTGCCAGCAGCCCGTTAGCGGAATCCTACAATGAGCAGTTCTTC
CDR3: CASSPLAESYNEQFF

size: .
J: TRBJ1-2
V: TRBV6-5
D: TRBD1
DNA: TGTGCCACCAAGCCCAGGACAGGGGGCTATGGCTACACCTTC
CDR3: CATKPRTGGYGYTF

size: .
J: TRBJ2-7
V: TRBV4-2
D: TRBD2
DNA: TGTGCCAGCAGCCAAGATTTGGCTAGCGGGAGGTACGAGCAGTACTTC
CDR3: CASSQDLASGRYEQYF

size: .
J: TRBJ2-2
V: TRBV4-1
D: TRBD2
DNA: TGCGCCAGCCGTACGGCGGGGGGTGACACCGGGGAGCTGTTTTTT
CDR3: CASRTAGGDTGELFF

size: .
J: TRBJ2-7
V: TRBV4-1
D: .
DNA: TGCGCCAGCAGCCTCGGGGATAGCGGTGCCTACGAGCAGTACTTC
CDR3: CASSLGDSGAYEQYF

size: .
J: TRBJ1-2
V: TRBV5-1
D: .
DNA: TGCGCCAGCAGCTATCAGGAGAGCTATGGCTACACCTTC
CDR3: CASSYQESYGYTF

size: .
J: TRBJ2-7
V: TRBV28
D: TRBD2
DNA: TGTGCCAGCAGTCCGATACTAGCGGGAGGTTACGAGCAGTACTTC
CDR3: CASSPILAGGYEQYF

size: .
J: TRBJ2-2
V: TRBV19
D: TRBD1
DNA: TGTGCCAGTAGTATGGACAGGGGATCGATCCCCGGGGAGCTGTTTTTT
CDR3: CASSMDRGSIPGELFF

size: .
J: TRBJ2-7
V: TRBV7-2
D: TRBD2
DNA: TGTGCCAGCAGCTCATCCGGGACTAGCGTCAACGAGCAGTACTTC
CDR3: CASSSSGTSVNEQYF

size: .
J: TRBJ2-7
V: TRBV7-8
D: .
DNA: TGTGCCAGCAGCGGCCGCATTGGGGAAGGGAGCGAGCAGTACTTC
CDR3: CASSGRIGEGSEQYF

size: once
J: TRBJ2-5
V: TRBV7-9
D: .
DNA: TGTGCCAGCACCCATCGGGGAGGCCAAGAGACCCAGTACTTC
CDR3: CASTHRGGQETQYF

size: .
J: TRBJ2-3
V: TRBV6-1
D: .
DNA: TGTGCCAGCTTGAGGCAACCTAGCACAGATACGCAGTATTTT
CDR3: CASLRQPSTDTQYF

size: once
J: TRBJ2-3
V: TRBV5-1
D: .
DNA: TGCGCCAGCAGCCCCCTCGGAAGCGATCGCACAGATACGCAGTATTTT
CDR3: CASSPLGSDRTDTQYF

size: .
J: TRBJ2-1
V: TRBV5-4
D: .
DNA: TGTGCCAGCTCATCGGAACAGGGCAATGAGCAGTTCTTC
CDR3: CASSSEQGNEQFF

size: .
J: TRBJ2-1
V: TRBV28
D: .
DNA: TGTGCCAGCAGTCCCCGAAGGGCTGGATACAATGAGCAGTTCTTC
CDR3: CASSPRRAGYNEQFF

size: .
J: TRBJ2-7
V: TRBV10-1
D: .
DNA: TGCGCCAGCAGTACCGGGACTTCCCTCCACGAGCAGTACTTC
CDR3: CASSTGTSLHEQYF

size: .
J: TRBJ2-7
V: TRBV7-2
D: TRBD1
DNA: TGTGCCAGCAGCTTGGAGGACAGGGCTTACTTC
CDR3: CASSLEDRAYF

size: .
J: TRBJ2-7
V: TRBV7-9
D: TRBD1
DNA: TGTGCCAGCAGCTTAGTCTCCGGGACAGAACTTTACGAGCAGTACTTC
CDR3: CASSLVSGTELYEQYF

size: .
J: TRBJ2-7
V: TRBV10-3
D: .
DNA: TGTGCCATCAGTGAGTCGGGGGCTTCCTACGAGCAGTACTTC
CDR3: CAISESGASYEQYF

size: .
J: TRBJ2-7
V: TRBV6-5
D: .
DNA: TGTGCCAGCAGAGACGCGACAGATTACGAGCAGTACTTC
CDR3: CASRDATDYEQYF

size: .
J: TRBJ2-3
V: TRBV19
D: .
DNA: TGTGCCAGTAACGGCGGGAGCACAGATACGCAGTATTTT
CDR3: CASNGGSTDTQYF

size: .
J: TRBJ2-3
V: TRBV4-2
D: TRBD1
DNA: TGTGCCAGCAGCCAAAGGGACAGGGCCTCCTGGAGGTATACGCAGTATTTT
CDR3: CASSQRDRASWRYTQYF

size: .
J: TRBJ2-3
V: TRBV7-2
D: .
DNA: TGTGCCAGCAGCCTTCTTAGCGAAAGCACAGATACGCAGTATTTT
CDR3: CASSLLSESTDTQYF

size: .
J: TRBJ2-5
V: TRBV11-3
D: TRBD1
DNA: TGTGCCAGCAGCTTAGGGCGGATGGGACAGGACCAAGAGACCCAGTACTTC
CDR3: CASSLGRMGQDQETQYF

size: few
J: TRBJ1-4
V: TRBV6-1
D: .
DNA: TGTGCCAGCAGTCTCGGGGGGGCAACTAATGAAAAACTGTTTTTT
CDR3: CASSLGGATNEKLFF

size: .
J: TRBJ2-5
V: TRBV11-1
D: .
DNA: TGTGCCAGCAGCTTTGGGTCGGGATTAGGGGAGACCCAGTACTTC
CDR3: CASSFGSGLGETQYF

size: .
J: TRBJ1-2
V: TRBV9
D: .
DNA: TGTGCCAGCAGCGTAGGAGCGGGGAACTCCTATGGCTACACCTTC
CDR3: CASSVGAGNSYGYTF

size: .
J: TRBJ1-2
V: TRBV28
D: .
DNA: TGTGCCAGCAGTTTAGAGGGGAGAGCCTCCTATGGCTACACCTTC
CDR3: CASSLEGRASYGYTF

size: .
J: TRBJ2-1
V: TRBV7-2
D: TRBD2
DNA: TGTGCCAGCAGCCTTGGACTAGTAATGCGGAATGAGCAGTTCTTC
CDR3: CASSLGLVMRNEQFF

size: .
J: TRBJ1-1
V: TRBV29-1
D: .
DNA: TGCAGCGTTGTACCCGGGCAGACTGAAGCTTTCTTT
CDR3: CSVVPGQTEAFF

size: .
J: TRBJ2-3
V: TRBV7-6
D: .
DNA: TGTGCCAGCAGCCCCCGGACAGATACGCAGTATTTT
CDR3: CASSPRTDTQYF

size: .
J: TRBJ2-1
V: TRBV5-4
D: .
DNA: TGTGCCAGCAGCCCCCTTGAGGGAGTTGAGAACAATGAGCAGTTCTTC
CDR3: CASSPLEGVENNEQFF